The T cell receptor (beta chain) described here comes from a study of T cell repertoires in cytomegalovirus infection. This CDR3 comprises 15 residues. Germline V gene lookup returns CDR1 DFQATT and CDR2 SNEGSKA (reference sequence). With 6 bases clipped from V and 1 base from J, the junction kept 7 bases outside the gene matches. As to this clonotype: What it recognizes is unknown.

MiXCR, applied by TCRdb to the reads, yields one record per CDR3 protein. The data hold some 130,000 distinct CDR3 sequences, with 20% to 30% observed a single time. This receptor was identified in a human donor in good health (CMV status not recorded). Some clones in this sample may be carry-over from other donors' samples. The chain recombines TRBV20-1 with TRBJ2-3; 10 positions match TRBD2. Input material: PBMCs, sequenced either directly or after in vitro stimulation (not recorded which). The CDR3 nucleotides read TGCAGTGCCCCATTCGGACTAGCGGGCACAGATACGCAGTATTTT. Protein: CSAPFGLAGTDTQYF.